The subject of this entry is one TCR beta chain. The data were taken from a study of blood T cell repertoires in COVID-19. Background on the study: PBMCs, B-cell-depleted T cells, or T cells provided the cDNA or gDNA that made up the material.

The germline V gene has CDR1 SEHNR and CDR2 FQNEAQ (reference sequence). There are 15 residues in the CDR3. Trimming at V came to 6 bases and at J to 7 bases, leaving 12 bases not matched to a gene. Under the authors' procedure: By means of reference gene primer amplification, nucleated cell counts were estimated. The table came from immunoSEQ multiplex PCR; TCRdb's copy has only in-frame clones and leaves some out. Clone size and V and J calls were adopted from that table, with D and trimming inferred from the DNA. This repertoire shows 100,000 to 150,000 clones, approximately 82% found once; its top ten account for approximately 8.7%.

The clonotype comes from a man aged 40-49 years with active or convalescent COVID-19. The source material was peripheral blood. The gene calls are TRBV7-9 and TRBJ2-1; the match to TRBD1 covers 7 bases. CDR3 DNA sequence: TGTGCCAGCAGGCTGGGACAGAGGGGCTGGAATGAGCAGTTCTTC. Amino acids: CASRLGQRGWNEQFF.